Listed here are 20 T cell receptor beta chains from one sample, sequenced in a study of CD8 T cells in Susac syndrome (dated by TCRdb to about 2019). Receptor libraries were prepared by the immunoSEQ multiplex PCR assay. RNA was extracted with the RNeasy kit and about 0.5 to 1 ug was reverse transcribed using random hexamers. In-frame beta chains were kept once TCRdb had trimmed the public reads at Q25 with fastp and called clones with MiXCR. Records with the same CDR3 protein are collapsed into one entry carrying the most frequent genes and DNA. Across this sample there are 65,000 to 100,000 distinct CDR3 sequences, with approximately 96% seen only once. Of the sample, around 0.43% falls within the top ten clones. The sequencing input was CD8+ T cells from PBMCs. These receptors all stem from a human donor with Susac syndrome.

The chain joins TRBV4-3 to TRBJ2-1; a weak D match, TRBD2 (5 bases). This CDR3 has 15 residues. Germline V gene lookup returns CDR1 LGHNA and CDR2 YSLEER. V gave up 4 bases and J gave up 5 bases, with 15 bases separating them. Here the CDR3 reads CASSPQSAGHNEQFF. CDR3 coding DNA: TGCGCCAGCAGCCCTCAATCGGCGGGCCACAATGAGCAGTTCTTC.

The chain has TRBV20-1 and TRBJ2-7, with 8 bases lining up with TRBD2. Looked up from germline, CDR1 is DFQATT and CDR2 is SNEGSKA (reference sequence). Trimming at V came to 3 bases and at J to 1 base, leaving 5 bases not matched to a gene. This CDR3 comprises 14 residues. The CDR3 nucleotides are TGCAGTGCTAGTCACAGCGGGAGTTCCTACGAGCAGTACTTC. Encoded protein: CSASHSGSSYEQYF.

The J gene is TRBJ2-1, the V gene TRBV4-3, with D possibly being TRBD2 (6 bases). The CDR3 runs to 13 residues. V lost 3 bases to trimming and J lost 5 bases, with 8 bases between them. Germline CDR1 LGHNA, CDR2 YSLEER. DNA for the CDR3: TGCGCCAGCAGCCAGGGCGGGGACAATGAGCAGTTCTTC. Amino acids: CASSQGGDNEQFF.

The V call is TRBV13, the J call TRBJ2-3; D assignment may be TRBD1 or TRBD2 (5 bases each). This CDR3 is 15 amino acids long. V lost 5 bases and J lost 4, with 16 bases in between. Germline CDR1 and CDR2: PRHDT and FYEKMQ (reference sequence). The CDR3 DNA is TGTGCCAGCAGCCCCACGGTTCGGGGACCAGATACGCAGTATTTT. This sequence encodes CASSPTVRGPDTQYF.

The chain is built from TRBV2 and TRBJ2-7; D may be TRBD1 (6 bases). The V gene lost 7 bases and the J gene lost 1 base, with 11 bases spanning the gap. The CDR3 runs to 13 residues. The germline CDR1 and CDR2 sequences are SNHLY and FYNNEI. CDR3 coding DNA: TGTGCCAGCATCACAGGGAATTCCTACGAGCAGTACTTC. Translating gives CASITGNSYEQYF.

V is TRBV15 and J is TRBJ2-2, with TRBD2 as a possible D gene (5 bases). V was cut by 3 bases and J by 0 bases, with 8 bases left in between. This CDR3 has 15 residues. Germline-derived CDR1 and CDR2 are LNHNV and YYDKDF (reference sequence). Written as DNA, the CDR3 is TGTGCCACCAGCAGCGAGGGAACGAACACCGGGGAGCTGTTTTTT. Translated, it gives CATSSEGTNTGELFF.

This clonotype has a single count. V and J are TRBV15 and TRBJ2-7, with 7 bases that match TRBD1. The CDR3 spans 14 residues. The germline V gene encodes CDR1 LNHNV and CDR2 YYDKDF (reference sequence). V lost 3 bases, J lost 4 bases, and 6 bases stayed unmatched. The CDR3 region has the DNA TGTGCCACCAGCAGTGGGGACAGTGGTTACGAGCAGTACTTC. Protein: CATSSGDSGYEQYF.

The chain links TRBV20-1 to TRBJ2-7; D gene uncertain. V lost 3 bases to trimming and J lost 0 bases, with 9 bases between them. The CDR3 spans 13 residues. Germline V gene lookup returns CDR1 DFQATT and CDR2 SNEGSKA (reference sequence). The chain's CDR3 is CSARQRFSYEQYF. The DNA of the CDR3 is TGCAGTGCTAGGCAGCGTTTCTCCTACGAGCAGTACTTC.

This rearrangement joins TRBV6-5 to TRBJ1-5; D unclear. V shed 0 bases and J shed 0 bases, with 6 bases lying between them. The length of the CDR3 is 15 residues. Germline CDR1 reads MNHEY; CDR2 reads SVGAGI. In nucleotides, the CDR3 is TGTGCCAGCAGTTACTCTCCCGGTAGCAATCAGCCCCAGCATTTT. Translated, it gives CASSYSPGSNQPQHF.

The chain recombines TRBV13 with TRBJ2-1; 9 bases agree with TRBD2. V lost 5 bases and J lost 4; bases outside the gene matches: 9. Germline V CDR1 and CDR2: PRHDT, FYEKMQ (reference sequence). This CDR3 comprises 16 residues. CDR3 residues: CASSRQREVLYNEQFF. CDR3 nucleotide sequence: TGTGCCAGCAGCCGTCAGCGGGAGGTCCTTTACAATGAGCAGTTCTTC.

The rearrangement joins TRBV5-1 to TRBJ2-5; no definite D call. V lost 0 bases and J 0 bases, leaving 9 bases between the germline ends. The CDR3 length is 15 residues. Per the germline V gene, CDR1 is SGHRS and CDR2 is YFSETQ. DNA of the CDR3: TGCGCCAGCAGCTTGGAGTCAGATTACCAAGAGACCCAGTACTTC. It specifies CASSLESDYQETQYF.

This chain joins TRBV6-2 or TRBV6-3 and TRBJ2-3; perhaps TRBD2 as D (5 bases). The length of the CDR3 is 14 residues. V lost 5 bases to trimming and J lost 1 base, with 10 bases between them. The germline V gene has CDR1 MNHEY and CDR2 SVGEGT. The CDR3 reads CASSRGWGTDTQYF. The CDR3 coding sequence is TGTGCCAGCAGTAGAGGGTGGGGCACAGATACGCAGTATTTT.

CDR3 sequence reads: CASSFRPPGFWGRLNTEAFF. Here the CDR3 DNA reads TGTGCCAGCAGCTTTCGTCCTCCGGGGTTCTGGGGGCGCCTGAACACTGAAGCTTTCTTT. V gene TRBV7-8 combines with J gene TRBJ1-1; D may be TRBD1 (6 bases). This CDR3 has 20 amino acids. V lost 3 bases and J lost 0, with 26 bases in between. The V gene's germline CDR1 is SGHVS and CDR2 FQNEAQ.

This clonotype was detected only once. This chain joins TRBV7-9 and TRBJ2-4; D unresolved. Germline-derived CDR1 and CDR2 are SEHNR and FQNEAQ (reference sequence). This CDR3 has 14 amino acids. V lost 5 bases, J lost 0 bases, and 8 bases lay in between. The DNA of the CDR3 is TGTGCCAGCAGCCTAGACGGAGCCAAAAACATTCAGTACTTC. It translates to CASSLDGAKNIQYF.

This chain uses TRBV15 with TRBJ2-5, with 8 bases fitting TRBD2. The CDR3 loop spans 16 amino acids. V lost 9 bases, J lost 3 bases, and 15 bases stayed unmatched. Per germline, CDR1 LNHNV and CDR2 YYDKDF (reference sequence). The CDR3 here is CATQSLSAGGEETQYF. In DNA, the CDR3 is TGTGCCACGCAGTCCTTAAGCGCGGGGGGCGAAGAGACCCAGTACTTC.

In DNA form, the CDR3 reads TGCAGCCTCGGGATAGGCGCTGAAGCTTTCTTT. Its protein product is CSLGIGAEAFF. This chain uses TRBV20-1 with TRBJ1-1; unclear D gene. The CDR3 loop spans 11 amino acids. Germline V gene lookup returns CDR1 DFQATT and CDR2 SNEGSKA (reference sequence).

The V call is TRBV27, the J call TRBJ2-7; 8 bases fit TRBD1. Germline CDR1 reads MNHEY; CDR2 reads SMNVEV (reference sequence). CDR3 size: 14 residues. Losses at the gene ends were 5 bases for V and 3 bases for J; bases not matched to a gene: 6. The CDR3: CASSRGDRLYEQYF. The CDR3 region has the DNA TGTGCCAGCAGTAGGGGGGACAGGCTCTACGAGCAGTACTTC.

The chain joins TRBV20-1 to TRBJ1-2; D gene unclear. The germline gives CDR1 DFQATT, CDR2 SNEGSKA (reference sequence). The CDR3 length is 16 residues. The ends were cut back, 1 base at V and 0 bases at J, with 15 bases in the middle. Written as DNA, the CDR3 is TGCAGTGCTAGAGCATATGAGGCAGCTCCTAACTATGGCTACACCTTC. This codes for CSARAYEAAPNYGYTF.

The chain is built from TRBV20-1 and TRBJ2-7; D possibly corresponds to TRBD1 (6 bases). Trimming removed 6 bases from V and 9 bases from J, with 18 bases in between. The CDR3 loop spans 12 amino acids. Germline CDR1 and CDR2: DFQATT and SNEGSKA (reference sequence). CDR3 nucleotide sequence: TGCAGTGCCACGGGACCTCCGACAGGGCAGTACTTC. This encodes CSATGPPTGQYF.

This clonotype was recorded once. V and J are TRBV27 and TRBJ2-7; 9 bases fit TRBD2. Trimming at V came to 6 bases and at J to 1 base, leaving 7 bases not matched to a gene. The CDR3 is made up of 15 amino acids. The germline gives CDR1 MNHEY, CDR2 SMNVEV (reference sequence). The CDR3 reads CASRVAGEGSYEQYF. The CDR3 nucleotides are TGTGCCAGCAGGGTAGCGGGAGAAGGTTCCTACGAGCAGTACTTC.